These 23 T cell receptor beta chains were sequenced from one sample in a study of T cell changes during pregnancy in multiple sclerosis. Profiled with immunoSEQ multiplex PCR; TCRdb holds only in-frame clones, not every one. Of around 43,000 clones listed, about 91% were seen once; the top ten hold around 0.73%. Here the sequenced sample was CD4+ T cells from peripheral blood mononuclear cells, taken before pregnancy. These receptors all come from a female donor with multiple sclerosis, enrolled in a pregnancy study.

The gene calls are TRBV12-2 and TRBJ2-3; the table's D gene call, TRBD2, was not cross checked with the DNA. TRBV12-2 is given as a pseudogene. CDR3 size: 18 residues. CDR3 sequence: CASRLVLLAAPYTDTQYF. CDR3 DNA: TGTGCAAGTCGCTTAGTTTTACTAGCGGCCCCGTACACAGATACGCAGTATTTT.

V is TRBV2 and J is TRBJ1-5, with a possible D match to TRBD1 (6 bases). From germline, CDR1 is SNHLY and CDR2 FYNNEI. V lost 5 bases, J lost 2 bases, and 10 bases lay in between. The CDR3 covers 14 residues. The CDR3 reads CASSQDSGNQPQHF. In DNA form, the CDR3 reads TGTGCCAGCAGTCAGGACAGCGGCAATCAGCCCCAGCATTTT.

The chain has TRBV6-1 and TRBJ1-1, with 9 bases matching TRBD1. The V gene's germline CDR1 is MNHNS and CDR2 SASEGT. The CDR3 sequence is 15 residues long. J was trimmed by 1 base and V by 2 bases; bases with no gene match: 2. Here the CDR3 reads CASSELGQGNTEAFF. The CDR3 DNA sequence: TGTGCCAGCAGTGAATTGGGACAGGGGAACACTGAAGCTTTCTTT.

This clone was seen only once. Written as DNA, the CDR3 is TGTGCCACCAGCAGAGATCGAGCCTCAGATACGCAGTATTTT. Encoded protein: CATSRDRASDTQYF. The chain recombines TRBV15 with TRBJ2-3; no firm D call. The germline V and J ends were trimmed by 0 bases and 4 bases, with 8 bases remaining between them. Germline CDR1 is LNHNV and CDR2 is YYDKDF (reference sequence). The CDR3 runs 14 residues.

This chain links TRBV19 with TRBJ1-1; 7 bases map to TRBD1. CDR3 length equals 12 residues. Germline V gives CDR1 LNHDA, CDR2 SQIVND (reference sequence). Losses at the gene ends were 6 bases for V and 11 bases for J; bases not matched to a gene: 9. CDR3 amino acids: CASSRQGGGAFF. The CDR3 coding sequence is TGTGCCAGTAGCCGACAGGGTGGAGGCGCTTTCTTT. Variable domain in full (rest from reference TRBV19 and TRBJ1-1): DGGITQSPKYLFRKEGQNVTLSCEQNLNHDAMYWYRQDPGQGLRLIYYSQIVNDFQKGDIAEGYSVSREKKESFPLTVTSAQKNPTAFYLCASSRQGGGAFFGQGTRLTVV.

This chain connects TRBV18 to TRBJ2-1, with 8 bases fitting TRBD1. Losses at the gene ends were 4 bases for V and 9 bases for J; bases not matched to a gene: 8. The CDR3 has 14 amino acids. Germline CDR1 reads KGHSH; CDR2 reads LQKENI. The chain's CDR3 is CASSLPRGRGEQFF. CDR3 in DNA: TGTGCCAGCTCACTCCCCAGGGGGCGAGGTGAGCAGTTCTTC.

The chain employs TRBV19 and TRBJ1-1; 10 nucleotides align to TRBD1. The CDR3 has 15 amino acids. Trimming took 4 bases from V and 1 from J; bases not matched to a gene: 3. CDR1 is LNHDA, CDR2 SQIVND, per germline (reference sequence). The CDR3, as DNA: TGTGCCAGTAGTACCCGGGACAGGGGGAACACTGAAGCTTTCTTT. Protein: CASSTRDRGNTEAFF.

The CDR3 DNA is TGTGCCTGTTCAGGTTTCAATCAGCCCCAGCATTTT. Residues: CACSGFNQPQHF. This chain joins TRBV30 and TRBJ1-5; D is undetermined. The CDR3 is 12 residues long. CDR1 and CDR2 from the germline V gene are GTSNPN and SVGIG (reference sequence). V was cut by 6 bases and J by 3 bases, with 9 bases left in between. The entire variable domain, with the rest obtained from reference TRBV30 and TRBJ1-5, is as follows: SQTIHQWPATLVQPVGSPLSLECTVEGTSNPNLYWYRQAAGRGLQLLFYSVGIGQISSEVPQNLSASRPQDRQFILSSKKLLLSDSGFYLCACSGFNQPQHFGDGTRLSIL.

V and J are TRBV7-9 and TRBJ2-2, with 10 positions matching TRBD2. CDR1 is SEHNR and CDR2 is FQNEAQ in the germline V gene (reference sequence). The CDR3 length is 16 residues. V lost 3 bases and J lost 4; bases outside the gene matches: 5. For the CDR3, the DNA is TGTGCCAGCAGCTTTGTAGCGGGAGGCTCCACCGGGGAGCTGTTTTTT. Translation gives CASSFVAGGSTGELFF.

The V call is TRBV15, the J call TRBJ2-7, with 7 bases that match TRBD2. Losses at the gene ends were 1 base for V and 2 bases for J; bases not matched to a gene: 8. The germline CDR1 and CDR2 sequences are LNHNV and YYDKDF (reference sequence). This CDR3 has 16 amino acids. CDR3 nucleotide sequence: TGTGCCACCAGCAGAGGTCGAGCGGGACTGGCCTACGAGCAGTACTTC. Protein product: CATSRGRAGLAYEQYF.

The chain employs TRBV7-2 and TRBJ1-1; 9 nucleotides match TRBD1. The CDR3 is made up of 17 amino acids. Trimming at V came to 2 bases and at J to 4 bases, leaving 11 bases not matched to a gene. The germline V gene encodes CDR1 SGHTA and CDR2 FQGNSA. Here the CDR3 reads CASSLQLKTGGGTEAFF. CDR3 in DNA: TGTGCCAGCAGCTTACAGCTGAAGACAGGGGGTGGCACTGAAGCTTTCTTT.

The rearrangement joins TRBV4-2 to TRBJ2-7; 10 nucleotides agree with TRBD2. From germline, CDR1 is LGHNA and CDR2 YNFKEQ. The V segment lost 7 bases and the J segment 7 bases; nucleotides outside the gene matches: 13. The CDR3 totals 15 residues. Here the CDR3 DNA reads TGTGCCAGCACCCTCTCCTCCCTAGCGGGAGCGGAGCAGTACTTC. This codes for CASTLSSLAGAEQYF.

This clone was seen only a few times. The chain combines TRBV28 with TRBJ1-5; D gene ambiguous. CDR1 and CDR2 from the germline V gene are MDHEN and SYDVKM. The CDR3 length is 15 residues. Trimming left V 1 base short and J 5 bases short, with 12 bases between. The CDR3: CASSLSGLHHQPQHF. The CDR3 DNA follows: TGTGCCAGCAGTTTATCAGGACTTCACCATCAGCCCCAGCATTTT.

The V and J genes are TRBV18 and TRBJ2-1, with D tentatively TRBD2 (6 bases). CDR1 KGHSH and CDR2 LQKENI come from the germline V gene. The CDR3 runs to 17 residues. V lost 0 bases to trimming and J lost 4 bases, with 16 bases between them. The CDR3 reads CASSPPSSAPPYNEQFF. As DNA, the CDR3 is TGTGCCAGCTCACCACCCTCTAGCGCCCCCCCTTACAATGAGCAGTTCTTC.

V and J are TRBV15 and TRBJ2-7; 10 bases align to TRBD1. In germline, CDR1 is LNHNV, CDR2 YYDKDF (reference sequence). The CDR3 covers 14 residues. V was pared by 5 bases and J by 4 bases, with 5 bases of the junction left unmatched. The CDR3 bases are TGTGCCACCAGCCCTCCGGGACAGGGGTACGAGCAGTACTTC. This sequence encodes CATSPPGQGYEQYF.

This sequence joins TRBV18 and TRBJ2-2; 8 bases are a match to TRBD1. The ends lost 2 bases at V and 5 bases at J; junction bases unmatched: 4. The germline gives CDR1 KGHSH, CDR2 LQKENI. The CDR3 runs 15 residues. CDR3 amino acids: CASSPSRGRTGELFF. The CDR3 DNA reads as TGTGCCAGCTCACCATCCAGGGGGCGGACCGGGGAGCTGTTTTTT.

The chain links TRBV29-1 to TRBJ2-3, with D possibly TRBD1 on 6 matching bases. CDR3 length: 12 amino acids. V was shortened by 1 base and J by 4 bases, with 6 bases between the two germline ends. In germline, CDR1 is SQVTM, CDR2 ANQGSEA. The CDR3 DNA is TGCAGCGTTGAAGCAGGGGCAGATACGCAGTATTTT. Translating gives CSVEAGADTQYF.

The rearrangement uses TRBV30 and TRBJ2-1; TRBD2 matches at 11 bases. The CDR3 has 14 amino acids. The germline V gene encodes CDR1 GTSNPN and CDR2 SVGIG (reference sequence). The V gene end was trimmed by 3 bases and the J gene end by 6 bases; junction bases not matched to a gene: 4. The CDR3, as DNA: TGTGCCTGGAGAGCTAGCGGGAGGCTCAATGAGCAGTTCTTC. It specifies CAWRASGRLNEQFF.

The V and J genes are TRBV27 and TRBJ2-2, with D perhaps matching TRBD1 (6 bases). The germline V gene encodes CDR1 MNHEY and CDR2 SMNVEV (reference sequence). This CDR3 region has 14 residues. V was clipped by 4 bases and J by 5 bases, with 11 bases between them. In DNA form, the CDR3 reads TGTGCCAGCAGTTCTAACAGGGCGACCGGGGAGCTGTTTTTT. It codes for CASSSNRATGELFF.

CDR3 in DNA: TGTGCCAGCACCCATCTAGTAGATAATTCACCCCTCCACTTT. Its protein is CASTHLVDNSPLHF. The gene calls are TRBV4-2 and TRBJ1-6; D gene ambiguous. Germline CDR1 LGHNA, CDR2 YNFKEQ. CDR3 length: 14 residues. Trimming took 7 bases from V and 5 from J, leaving 12 bases between them.

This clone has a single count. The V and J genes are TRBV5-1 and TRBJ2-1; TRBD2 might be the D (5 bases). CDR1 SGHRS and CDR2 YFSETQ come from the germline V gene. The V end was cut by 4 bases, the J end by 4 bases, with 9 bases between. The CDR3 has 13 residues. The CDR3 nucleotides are TGCGCCAGCAGCGAACCGGGATACAATGAGCAGTTCTTC. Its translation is CASSEPGYNEQFF.

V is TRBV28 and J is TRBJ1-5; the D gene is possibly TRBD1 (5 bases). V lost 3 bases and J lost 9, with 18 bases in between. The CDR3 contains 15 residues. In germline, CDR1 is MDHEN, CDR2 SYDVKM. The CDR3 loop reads CASSFGEGTRRPQHF. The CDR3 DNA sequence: TGTGCCAGCAGTTTTGGGGAGGGGACTCGGAGGCCCCAGCATTTT.

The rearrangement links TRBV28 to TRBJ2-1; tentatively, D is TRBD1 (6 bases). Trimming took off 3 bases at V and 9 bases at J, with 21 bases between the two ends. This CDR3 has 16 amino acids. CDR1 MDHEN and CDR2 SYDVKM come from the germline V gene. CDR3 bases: TGTGCCAGCAGTTTTATTCAGGGCAGGGGTTCTGGTGAGCAGTTCTTC. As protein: CASSFIQGRGSGEQFF.